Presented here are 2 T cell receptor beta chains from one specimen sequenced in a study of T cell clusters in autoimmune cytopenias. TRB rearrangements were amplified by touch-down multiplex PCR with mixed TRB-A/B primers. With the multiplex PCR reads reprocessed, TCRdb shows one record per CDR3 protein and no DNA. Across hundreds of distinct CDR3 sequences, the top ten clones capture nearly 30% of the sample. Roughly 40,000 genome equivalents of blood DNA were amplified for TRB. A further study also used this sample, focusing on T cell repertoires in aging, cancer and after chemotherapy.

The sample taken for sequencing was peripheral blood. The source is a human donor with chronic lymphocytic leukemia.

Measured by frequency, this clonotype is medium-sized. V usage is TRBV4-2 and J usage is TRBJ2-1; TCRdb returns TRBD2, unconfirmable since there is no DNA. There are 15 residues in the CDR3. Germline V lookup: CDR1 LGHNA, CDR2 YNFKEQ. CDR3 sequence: CASKRSGSLYNEQFF.

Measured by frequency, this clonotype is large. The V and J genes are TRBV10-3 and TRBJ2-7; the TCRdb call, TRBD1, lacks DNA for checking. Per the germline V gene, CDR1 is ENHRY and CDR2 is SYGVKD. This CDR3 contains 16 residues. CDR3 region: CAISEGPGEGSYEQYF.